In this sample, the clone carrying this TCR beta chain turned up many times. The antigen is not known. One entry per CDR3 protein, called by TCRdb with MiXCR from the reads. The repertoire includes some 19,000 distinct CDR3 sequences, around 23% of them detected once, and roughly 0.7% sits in the top ten. The record originates from a study of lung T cells in sarcoidosis with Löfgren's syndrome. Study conclusions and caveats: TRAV12-1 preferentially paired with TRBV2, with homologous CDR3s.

Germline lookup yields CDR1 SGHAT and CDR2 FQNNGV. The V end lost 2 bases, the J end lost 4 bases, and 4 bases lay between the germline ends. This CDR3 contains 12 residues. The chain carries TRBV11-2 and TRBJ2-3; D gene uncertain. This sequence originates from a human donor with sarcoidosis (Löfgren's syndrome or another form), or a control subject (not recorded which). Material: CD4+ T cells from bronchoalveolar lavage. CDR3 nucleotides: TGTGCCAGCAGCTTACAGTCAGATACGCAGTATTTT. This codes for CASSLQSDTQYF. Full variable domain (rest looked up from reference TRBV11-2 and TRBJ2-3): EAGVAQSPRYKIIEKRQSVAFWCNPISGHATLYWYQQILGQGPKLLIQFQNNGVVDDSQLPKDRFSAERLKGVDSTLKIQPAKLEDSAVYLCASSLQSDTQYFGPGTRLTVL.